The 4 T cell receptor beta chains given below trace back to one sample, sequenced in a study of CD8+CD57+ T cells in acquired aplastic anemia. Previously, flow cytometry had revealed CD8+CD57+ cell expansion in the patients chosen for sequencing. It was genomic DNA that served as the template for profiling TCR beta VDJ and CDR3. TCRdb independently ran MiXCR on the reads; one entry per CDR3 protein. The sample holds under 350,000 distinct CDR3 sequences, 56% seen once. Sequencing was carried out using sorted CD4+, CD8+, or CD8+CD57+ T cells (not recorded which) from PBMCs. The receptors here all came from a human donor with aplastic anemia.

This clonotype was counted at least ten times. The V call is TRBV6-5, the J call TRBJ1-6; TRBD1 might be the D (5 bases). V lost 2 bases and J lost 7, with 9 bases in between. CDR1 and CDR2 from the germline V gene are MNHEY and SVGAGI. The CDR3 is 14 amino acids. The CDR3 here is CASSYQGGNSPLHF. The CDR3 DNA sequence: TGTGCCAGCAGTTACCAGGGTGGGAATTCACCCCTCCACTTT.

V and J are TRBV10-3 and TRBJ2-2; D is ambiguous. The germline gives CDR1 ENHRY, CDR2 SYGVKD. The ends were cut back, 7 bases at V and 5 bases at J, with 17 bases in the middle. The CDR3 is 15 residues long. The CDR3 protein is CAINYRSRRTGELFF. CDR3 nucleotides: TGTGCCATCAACTACCGCAGTCGGCGGACCGGGGAGCTGTTTTTT.

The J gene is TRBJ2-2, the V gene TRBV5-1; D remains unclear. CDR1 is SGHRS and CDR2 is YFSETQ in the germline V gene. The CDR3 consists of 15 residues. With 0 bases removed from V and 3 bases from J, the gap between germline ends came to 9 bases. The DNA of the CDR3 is TGCGCCAGCAGCTTGGGTCACTCAGACACCGGGGAGCTGTTTTTT. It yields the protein CASSLGHSDTGELFF.

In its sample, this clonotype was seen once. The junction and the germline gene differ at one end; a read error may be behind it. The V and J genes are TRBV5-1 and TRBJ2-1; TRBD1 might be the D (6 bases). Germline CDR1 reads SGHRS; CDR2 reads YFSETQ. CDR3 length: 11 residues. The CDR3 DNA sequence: TGCGCCAGCAGCTTGAGACAGGTGGAGGTCTTC. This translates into CASSLRQVEVF.